These 4 T cell receptor beta chains came from one sample sequenced in a study of T-cell reconstitution after alpha-beta-depleted transplantation in children. The TCRbeta library incorporated unique molecular identifiers. TCRdb analysed the PCR reads with MiXCR anew, one entry per CDR3 protein. In the table there are approximately 250,000 distinct CDR3 sequences, under 30% of which are singletons. The input for sequencing was PBMCs, taken before TCRalphabeta/CD19-depleted stem cell transplant. Receptors were obtained from a girl aged 2 to 9 with Fanconi anemia, due to receive a stem cell transplant.

In its sample, this clonotype was seen many times. The J gene is TRBJ1-1, the V gene TRBV10-3, with D perhaps TRBD1 (6 bases). CDR3 length: 11 residues. Trimming left V 7 bases short and J 8 bases short, with 11 bases between. The germline CDR1 and CDR2 sequences are ENHRY and SYGVKD. CDR3 DNA sequence: TGTGCCATCAAGAATCAGGGGGAAGCTTTCTTT. Translating it yields CAIKNQGEAFF.

This clonotype came up many times. The chain links TRBV25-1 to TRBJ2-7; D may be TRBD1 (5 bases). The CDR3 contains 15 residues. Per the germline V gene, CDR1 is MGHDK and CDR2 is SYGVNS. V was trimmed by 2 bases and J by 4 bases, leaving 15 bases between them. The CDR3 DNA reads as TGTGCCAGCAGTGAAGGCCCAGGGTCAATATACGAGCAGTACTTC. This translates into CASSEGPGSIYEQYF.

The gene calls are TRBV20-1 and TRBJ1-1; D ambiguous. CDR1 and CDR2 (germline): DFQATT, SNEGSKA (reference sequence). The length of the CDR3 is 14 residues. Trimming left V 0 bases short and J 1 base short, with 9 bases between. The CDR3 sequence: CSAREGQPNTEAFF. The CDR3 nucleotides read TGCAGTGCTAGAGAGGGTCAGCCGAACACTGAAGCTTTCTTT.

In its sample, this clonotype was seen a few times. The genes are TRBV10-3 and TRBJ1-2, with D perhaps matching TRBD1 (5 bases). Germline V CDR1 and CDR2: ENHRY, SYGVKD. Trimming left V 1 base short and J 2 bases short, with 14 bases between. This CDR3 comprises 16 residues. CDR3 protein: CAISEFIGQANYGYTF. The CDR3 DNA reads as TGTGCCATCAGTGAGTTTATCGGACAAGCCAACTATGGCTACACCTTC.